In this sample, the clone carrying this TCR beta chain turned up a few times. The source of the sample is a study of blood T cell repertoires in COVID-19. About the study: Sample material is recorded as cDNA or gDNA derived from T cells, B-cell-depleted T cells, or PBMCs.

V gave up 4 bases and J gave up 1 base, with 10 bases separating them. The CDR3 loop spans 15 amino acids. Germline lookup yields CDR1 ENHRY and CDR2 SYGVKD. Clones were sequenced by immunoSEQ multiplex PCR, and TCRdb holds only the in-frame ones, with some missing. Of some 150,000 clones in the sample, approximately 88% were seen once. The clonotype was recovered from a man aged 55 to 70 with acute or convalescent COVID-19. The chain joins TRBV10-3 to TRBJ2-2, with unresolved D. The sequenced material came from peripheral blood. Written as DNA, the CDR3 is TGTGCCATCAGTGCTGTCACTTTGAACACCGGGGAGCTGTTTTTT. This translates into CAISAVTLNTGELFF.